What follows is one T cell receptor (beta chain) and its context. V shed 0 bases, J shed 6 bases, and the junction held 3 bases outside the gene matches. Per germline, CDR1 SGHNT and CDR2 YYREEE (reference sequence). The CDR3 is 15 amino acids. This specimen belongs to a study of blood T cell repertoires in COVID-19. The authors' processing: The assay estimated nucleated cells by amplifying reference gene primers. Only in-frame clones appear in the TCRdb table, and some are missing; sequencing was by immunoSEQ multiplex PCR. V and J calls plus clone size are reproduced from that table; the DNA served to infer D and trimming. The sample shows some 490,000 clones, 75% to 90% of them seen only once.

The chain couples TRBV5-4 to TRBJ1-6, with 7 bases matching TRBD1. The sample was peripheral blood. This clonotype originated in a human donor in a cohort sampled during active COVID-19. CDR3 in amino acids: CASSLVTGTNSPLHF. DNA for the CDR3: TGTGCCAGCAGCTTGGTGACAGGGACTAATTCACCCCTCCACTTT.